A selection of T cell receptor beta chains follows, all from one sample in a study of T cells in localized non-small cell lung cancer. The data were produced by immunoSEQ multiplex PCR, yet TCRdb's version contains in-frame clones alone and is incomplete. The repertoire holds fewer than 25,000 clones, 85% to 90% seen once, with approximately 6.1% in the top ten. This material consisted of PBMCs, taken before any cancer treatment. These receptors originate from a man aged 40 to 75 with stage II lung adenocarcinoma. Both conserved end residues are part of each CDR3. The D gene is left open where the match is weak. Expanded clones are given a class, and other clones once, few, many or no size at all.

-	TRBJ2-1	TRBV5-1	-	CASTEAWQNSYNEQFF	TGCGCCAGCACCGAGGCCTGGCAAAACTCCTACAATGAGCAGTTCTTC
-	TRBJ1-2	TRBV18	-	CASSPQLWLGAARPTDGYTF	TGTGCCAGCTCACCACAGCTCTGGCTTGGGGCCGCCCGTCCGACGGATGGCTACACCTTC
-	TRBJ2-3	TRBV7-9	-	CASSFDADTQYF	TGTGCCAGCAGCTTCGACGCAGATACGCAGTATTTT
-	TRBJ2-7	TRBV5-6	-	CASSLTIEQYF	TGTGCCAGCAGCTTGACGATCGAGCAGTACTTC
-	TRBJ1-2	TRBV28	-	CASSPVLGARGYTF	TGTGCCAGCAGCCCCGTGTTAGGGGCGCGGGGCTACACCTTC
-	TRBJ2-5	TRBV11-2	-	CASSYGLMQTQYF	TGTGCCAGCAGCTACGGACTCATGCAGACCCAGTACTTC
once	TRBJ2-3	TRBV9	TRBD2	CASSVGLAGASTDTQYF	TGTGCCAGCAGCGTGGGGCTAGCGGGGGCTAGCACAGATACGCAGTATTTT
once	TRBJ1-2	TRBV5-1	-	CASSRPGSNYGYTF	TGCGCCAGCAGCAGGCCTGGCAGTAACTATGGCTACACCTTC
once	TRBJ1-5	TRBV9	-	CASSNGQNQPQHF	TGTGCCAGCAGCAACGGACAGAATCAGCCCCAGCATTTT
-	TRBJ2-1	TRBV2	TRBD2	CASSEGLDGAYNEQFF	TGTGCCAGCAGTGAGGGACTAGATGGGGCCTACAATGAGCAGTTCTTC
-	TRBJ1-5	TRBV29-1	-	CSVQKGSGNEPQHF	TGCAGCGTTCAGAAAGGCTCCGGAAATGAGCCCCAGCATTTT
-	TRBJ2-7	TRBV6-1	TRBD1	CASSELGSGGSYEQYF	TGTGCCAGCAGTGAATTGGGGTCAGGGGGCTCCTACGAGCAGTACTTC
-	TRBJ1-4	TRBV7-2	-	CASSPQANWEKLFF	TGTGCCAGCAGCCCCCAGGCAAACTGGGAAAAACTGTTTTTT
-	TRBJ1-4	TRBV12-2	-	CASRLGQTTNEKLFF	TGTGCAAGTCGCTTAGGGCAGACCACTAATGAAAAACTGTTTTTT
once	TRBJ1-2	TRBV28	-	CASRIEGYGYTF	TGTGCCAGCAGGATTGAGGGCTATGGCTACACCTTC
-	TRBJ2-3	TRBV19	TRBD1	CASGQGASTDTQYF	TGTGCCAGTGGACAGGGGGCGAGCACAGATACGCAGTATTTT
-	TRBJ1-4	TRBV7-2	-	CASSKEGVELFF	TGTGCCAGCAGCAAAGAAGGGGTAGAACTGTTTTTT
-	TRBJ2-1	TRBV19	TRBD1	CASSLHTGDSYNEQFF	TGTGCCAGTAGTCTGCACACAGGGGACTCCTACAATGAGCAGTTCTTC
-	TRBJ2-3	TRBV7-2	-	CASSSLYGVTDTQYF	TGTGCCAGCAGCTCCTTGTACGGAGTCACAGATACGCAGTATTTT
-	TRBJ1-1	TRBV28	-	CATRPSANTEAFF	TGTGCCACCCGGCCATCAGCGAACACTGAAGCTTTCTTT
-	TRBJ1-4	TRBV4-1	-	CASSQVPTNEKLFF	TGCGCCAGCAGCCAAGTACCGACGAATGAAAAACTGTTTTTT
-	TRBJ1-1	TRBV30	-	CAWSGQPNTEAFF	TGTGCCTGGAGTGGCCAGCCGAACACTGAAGCTTTCTTT
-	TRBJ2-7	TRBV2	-	CASSPRAIGGEQYF	TGTGCCAGCAGTCCCAGGGCGATCGGTGGCGAGCAGTACTTC
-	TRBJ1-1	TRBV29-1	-	CSVVRERISEAEAFF	TGCAGCGTTGTCAGGGAGAGAATTTCAGAGGCTGAAGCTTTCTTT
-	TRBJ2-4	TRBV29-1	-	CSALNSNIQYF	TGCAGCGCCCTAAACAGTAACATTCAGTACTTC